What follows are 27 T cell receptor beta chains derived from one specimen sequenced in a study of T cells expressing NK-cell markers. Reprocessing the 5' RACE reads, TCRdb reports a single entry for every CDR3 protein and omits DNA. This table holds 450,000 to 600,000 distinct CDR3 sequences. Material: blood T cells: a sorted CD56 or NKG2C T cell subset, CD4+ or CD8+ T cells, or bulk PBMC T cells (not recorded which). The receptors were gathered from a man between 18 and 29 years old in good health.

The gene calls are TRBV20-1 and TRBJ1-1; the TCRdb call, TRBD1, lacks DNA for checking. This CDR3 contains 15 residues. Looked up from germline, CDR1 is DFQATT and CDR2 is SNEGSKA (reference sequence). Here the CDR3 reads CSARISRGPNTEAFF.

CDR3 region: CATSLAGGPSEQYF. This chain joins TRBV15 and TRBJ2-7; TCRdb's D gene call, TRBD2, goes unchecked for lack of DNA. The CDR3 totals 14 residues. In germline, CDR1 is LNHNV, CDR2 YYDKDF (reference sequence).

The chain employs TRBV29-1 and TRBJ2-1; the D call from TCRdb, TRBD2, cannot be confirmed without DNA. In germline, CDR1 is SQVTM, CDR2 ANQGSEA. The CDR3 totals 12 residues. This CDR3 is CSVKREGNEQFF.

V is TRBV3-1 and J is TRBJ1-4; with no DNA, the TCRdb D assignment of TRBD1 cannot be verified. Germline V gene data show CDR1 as LGHDT and CDR2 as YNNKEL (reference sequence). The CDR3 is 15 residues long. This chain's CDR3 is CASSVAQGVGEKLFF. The full variable domain, with the rest looked up from reference TRBV3-1 and TRBJ1-4, is DTAVSQTPKYLVTQMGNDKSIKCEQNLGHDTMYWYKQDSKKFLKIMFSYNNKELIINETVPNRFSPKSPDKAHLNLHINSLELGDSAVYFCASSVAQGVGEKLFFGSGTQLSVL.

This rearrangement joins TRBV12-3 or TRBV12-4 to TRBJ1-1. The CDR3 spans 16 residues. The CDR3 here is CASSSDRDAGTPEAFF.

The J gene is TRBJ2-1, the V gene TRBV12-3 or TRBV12-4; TCRdb's assignment of TRBD1 cannot be checked, as there is no DNA. This CDR3 spans 12 amino acids. This CDR3 reads CASLNPGRMLFF.

The rearrangement uses TRBV6-5 and TRBJ2-3; TCRdb picks TRBD1, but there is no DNA to check that call. Germline assignment: CDR1 MNHEY and CDR2 SVGAGI. The CDR3 is made up of 15 amino acids. The CDR3 region is CASRPGHYRTDTQYF.

The chain is built from TRBV25-1 and TRBJ1-6; TCRdb lists TRBD1, though no DNA is available to test this call. This CDR3 has 16 amino acids. CDR1 is MGHDK, CDR2 SYGVNS, per germline. The CDR3 spells CASSEYIGGSESPLHF.

V gene TRBV20-1 combines with J gene TRBJ2-2; no DNA is available, so the TRBD1 call from TCRdb remains unchecked. CDR1 is DFQATT, CDR2 SNEGSKA, per germline (reference sequence). The CDR3 sequence is 18 residues long. The CDR3 protein is CSARDPGGRPTNTGELFF.

J is TRBJ1-2 and V is TRBV7-9; without DNA, the TCRdb call of TRBD1 cannot be checked. Germline assignment: CDR1 SEHNR and CDR2 FQNEAQ (reference sequence). The CDR3 covers 15 residues. CDR3 region: CASSWGQGDYYGYTF.

This rearrangement joins TRBV11-2 to TRBJ2-5; TCRdb selects TRBD1, and the lack of DNA leaves this call unchecked. This CDR3 is 14 amino acids long. Per the germline V gene, CDR1 is SGHAT and CDR2 is FQNNGV. Here the CDR3 reads CASSFGALQETQYF.

The chain employs TRBV10-3 and TRBJ2-3; TCRdb names TRBD1, which stays unverified in the absence of DNA. Per germline, CDR1 ENHRY and CDR2 SYGVKD. The CDR3 is 15 residues long. CDR3: CAISDEGASTDTQYF.

V usage is TRBV12-3 or TRBV12-4 and J usage is TRBJ1-5. This CDR3 is 17 amino acids long. CDR3 region: CASTQASGIALNQPQHF.

V and J are TRBV20-1 and TRBJ2-7; the TCRdb call, TRBD2, lacks DNA for checking. Germline lookup yields CDR1 DFQATT and CDR2 SNEGSKA (reference sequence). This CDR3 is 14 amino acids long. This CDR3 reads CSARVKGTVYEQYF.

The chain recombines TRBV5-1 with TRBJ2-7; TCRdb proposes TRBD2, but this gene call is untestable without DNA. From germline, CDR1 is SGHRS and CDR2 YFSETQ. The CDR3 contains 15 residues. The CDR3 sequence is CASSLTPLSGGGQYF.

The chain is built from TRBV14 and TRBJ2-5; TCRdb indicates TRBD1, and absent DNA this call remains unverified. CDR3 length: 15 amino acids. CDR1 and CDR2 (germline): SGHDN, FVKESK. CDR3 sequence reads: CASSQIDRREETQYF.

The gene calls are TRBV5-1 and TRBJ1-1. The CDR3 runs to 14 residues. The germline CDR1 and CDR2 sequences are SGHRS and YFSETQ. The CDR3 loop is CASSALPRGTEAFF.

The chain links TRBV29-1 to TRBJ2-7. The CDR3 runs 16 residues. Germline-derived CDR1 and CDR2 are SQVTM and ANQGSEA. Here the CDR3 reads CSVERLGVGRSYEQYF.

The genes are TRBV19 and TRBJ2-1. The germline V gene has CDR1 LNHDA and CDR2 SQIVND (reference sequence). This CDR3 region has 12 residues. CDR3 residues: CASSTQTLYQFF.

The V gene is TRBV29-1, the J gene TRBJ2-1; no DNA is available, so the TRBD2 call from TCRdb remains unchecked. Germline V gene sequence: CDR1 SQVTM, CDR2 ANQGSEA. The CDR3 consists of 14 residues. CDR3 sequence reads: CSLLRLAGYNEQFF.

The rearrangement links TRBV6-5 to TRBJ1-6; TCRdb's D gene call, TRBD1, goes unchecked for lack of DNA. Germline lookup yields CDR1 MNHEY and CDR2 SVGAGI. CDR3 size: 15 residues. CDR3 sequence reads: CASSYEGQGNSPLHF.

The V and J genes are TRBV30 and TRBJ2-7; TCRdb picks TRBD1, but there is no DNA to check that call. The germline gives CDR1 GTSNPN, CDR2 SVGIG (reference sequence). The CDR3 runs to 15 residues. CDR3 protein: CAGRTGTSGSYEQYF. Full variable domain (outside the CDR3, taken from reference TRBV30 and TRBJ2-7): SQTIHQWPATLVQPVGSPLSLECTVEGTSNPNLYWYRQAAGRGLQLLFYSVGIGQISSEVPQNLSASRPQDRQFILSSKKLLLSDSGFYLCAGRTGTSGSYEQYFGPGTRLTVT.

The CDR3 reads CATSDFQAVEQFF. The chain links TRBV24-1 to TRBJ2-1. There are 13 residues in the CDR3. Germline V CDR1 and CDR2: KGHDR, SFDVKD.

The V and J genes are TRBV6-1 and TRBJ2-7; TCRdb's assignment of TRBD1 cannot be checked, as there is no DNA. Germline lookup yields CDR1 MNHNS and CDR2 SASEGT. This CDR3 has 15 residues. CDR3 residues: CASSRDRDRGGEQYF.

The gene calls are TRBV9 and TRBJ2-1; TCRdb's D call, TRBD2, is unchecked because there is no DNA. This CDR3 is built from 15 residues. CDR1 and CDR2 (germline): SGDLS, YYNGEE. This CDR3 is CASSVEREGPNEQFF.

V and J are TRBV9 and TRBJ2-3; no DNA is available, so the TRBD2 call from TCRdb remains unchecked. Germline V gene data show CDR1 as SGDLS and CDR2 as YYNGEE. This CDR3 region has 16 residues. This CDR3 is CASSVTASGVTDTQYF.

The chain uses TRBV6-5 and TRBJ1-2; lacking DNA, the TRBD1 call made by TCRdb goes unchecked. The CDR3 totals 14 residues. Per germline, CDR1 MNHEY and CDR2 SVGAGI. The CDR3 spells CASSFGQGAVGYTF.